The T cell receptor beta chain under discussion was sequenced for a study of T cells in Graves' hyperthyroidism and ophthalmopathy. Germline V gene lookup returns CDR1 MGHDK and CDR2 SYGVNS. Deletions cut 5 bases from V and 5 bases from J, with 13 bases between. The CDR3 has 13 amino acids. TCR beta CDR3 regions were amplified from RNA. Using the HTBI primer set, a first-round RT-PCR was run on the TCR CDR3. TCRdb independently ran MiXCR on the multiplex PCR reads; one entry per CDR3 protein. The data show roughly 840,000 distinct CDR3 sequences, over 35% seen once. Stability of Graves' hyperthyroidism was defined as absent ophthalmopathy progression within 18 months.

The sequencing sample was made of blood. The receptor was derived from a man aged 18 to 30 with Graves' hyperthyroidism. J is TRBJ2-7 and V is TRBV25-1; D gene uncertain. CDR3 loop: CASSSRLADEQYF. CDR3 bases: TGTGCCAGCAGTTCCAGACTTGCGGACGAGCAGTACTTC.